What follows describes a single T cell receptor beta chain. These data originate in a study of blood T cell repertoires in COVID-19. About the study: PBMCs, B-cell-depleted T cells, or T cells provided the cDNA or gDNA that made up the material.

Per the authors' pipeline: Reference gene primers were amplified, and this amplification served to estimate nucleated cell counts. TCRdb's table, derived via immunoSEQ multiplex PCR, lists solely in-frame clones and lacks some. V, J and clone size reflect that table, while D and trimming were determined from the DNA. This table has some 100,000 clones, approximately 90% appearing once. The CDR3 totals 15 residues. V trimming: 2 bases; J trimming: 5 bases; junction bases outside the gene matches: 3. CDR1 is SGHRS, CDR2 YFSETQ, per germline. This TCR derives from a man aged 45-60 years with acute or convalescent COVID-19. Sequenced: peripheral blood. The J gene is TRBJ2-2, the V gene TRBV5-1; 10 nucleotides align to TRBD1. Here the CDR3 DNA reads TGCGCCAGCAGCTTCGACAGGGGGCGGACCGGGGAGCTGTTTTTT. This encodes CASSFDRGRTGELFF.